The sequence of this TCR beta chain was determined in a study of blood T cell repertoires in COVID-19. For the study at large: COVID-19 samples from acute and convalescent phases originated in the United States, Italy and Spain. PBMCs, B-cell-depleted T cells, or T cells provided the cDNA or gDNA that made up the material.

Measured with immunoSEQ multiplex PCR; TCRdb has only the in-frame clones, and not every one. There are a few hundred thousand clones in the sample; 87% occur only once, and approximately 1.2% lies in the top ten. Looked up from germline, CDR1 is MNHEY and CDR2 is SVGAGI. The V gene lost 10 bases and the J gene lost 1 base, with 14 bases spanning the gap. The CDR3 has 14 amino acids. Individuals drawn from 20 to 25 US areas were about 18 to 95 years old. Symptom resolution, clearance, or two negative PCRs marked donors in Cohort 3 as recovered. The chain is built from TRBV6-5 and TRBJ1-5; tentative D call: TRBD1 (6 bases). The source is a man younger than 40 who had recovered from COVID-19. The sample was PBMCs or T cells enriched from blood (not recorded which). The CDR3 is CATRTVQSNQPQHF. The CDR3, as DNA: TGTGCCACTCGGACAGTCCAGAGCAATCAGCCCCAGCATTTT.